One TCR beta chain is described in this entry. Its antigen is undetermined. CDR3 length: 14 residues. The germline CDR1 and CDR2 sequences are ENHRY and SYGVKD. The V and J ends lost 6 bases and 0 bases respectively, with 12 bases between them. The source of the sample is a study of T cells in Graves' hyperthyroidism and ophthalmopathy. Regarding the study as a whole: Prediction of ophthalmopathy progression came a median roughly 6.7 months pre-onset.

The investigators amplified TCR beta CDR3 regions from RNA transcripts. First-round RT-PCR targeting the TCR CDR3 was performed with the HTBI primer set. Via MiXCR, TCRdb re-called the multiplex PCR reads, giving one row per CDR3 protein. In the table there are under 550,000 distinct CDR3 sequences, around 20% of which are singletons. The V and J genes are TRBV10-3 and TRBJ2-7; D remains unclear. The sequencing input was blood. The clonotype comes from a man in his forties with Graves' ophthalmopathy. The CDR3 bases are TGTGCCATCAGGACGGAGACCACCTCCTACGAGCAGTACTTC. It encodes CAIRTETTSYEQYF.